Listed here are 14 T cell receptor beta chains from one sample, sequenced in a study of cytomegalovirus exposure and HLA in healthy donors. It was with 60 Vbeta and 13 Jbeta primers that the PCR ran. Data came from immunoSEQ multiplex PCR; TCRdb stores just in-frame clones and leaves some out. The sample holds 84,000 or so clones, around 80% seen once. The sequenced sample was PBMCs. The receptors here all came from a human donor in good health.

The rearrangement links TRBV27 to TRBJ1-5; TRBD1 might be the D (6 bases). Trimming left V 7 bases short and J 0 bases short, with 19 bases between. This CDR3 comprises 17 residues. The germline V gene has CDR1 MNHEY and CDR2 SMNVEV (reference sequence). In DNA, the CDR3 is TGTGCCAGCAACCCGGGGGGGGCGCTGGATAGCAATCAGCCCCAGCATTTT. It translates to CASNPGGALDSNQPQHF.

The chain employs TRBV7-8 and TRBJ2-3; 10 nucleotides agree with TRBD2. Germline CDR1 is SGHVS and CDR2 is FQNEAQ. The CDR3 covers 16 residues. Unmatched junction bases numbered 7, after V lost 5 bases and J lost 2 bases. CDR3 region: CASSSGRGRITDTQYF. CDR3 nucleotides: TGTGCCAGCAGCAGCGGGAGGGGGCGCATCACAGATACGCAGTATTTT.

This sequence joins TRBV6-5 and TRBJ2-1; TRBD2 aligns across 11 bases. Per the germline V gene, CDR1 is MNHEY and CDR2 is SVGAGI. The CDR3 totals 15 residues. V lost 5 bases to trimming and J lost 8 bases; unmatched junction nucleotides: 8. The CDR3 nucleotides read TGTGCCAGCAGTACTCTAGCGGGGGGCGGGGATGAGCAGTTCTTC. Protein product: CASSTLAGGGDEQFF.

The chain combines TRBV13 with TRBJ2-7, with D unclear. Germline V CDR1 and CDR2: PRHDT, FYEKMQ (reference sequence). CDR3 length: 13 residues. The V end was cut by 1 base, the J end by 7 bases, with 11 bases between. CDR3 bases: TGTGCCAGCAGCTTAGCAAAGTCCGGGGAGCAGTACTTC. This codes for CASSLAKSGEQYF.

The chain carries TRBV4-3 and TRBJ1-5; tentatively, D is TRBD1 (5 bases). The germline gives CDR1 LGHNA, CDR2 YSLEER. There are 15 residues in the CDR3. The V end was cut by 0 bases, the J end by 6 bases, with 12 bases between. CDR3 DNA sequence: TGCGCCAGCAGCCAAGATTGGGGGGGTATTCAGCCCCAGCATTTT. Translated, it gives CASSQDWGGIQPQHF.

V usage is TRBV5-5 and J usage is TRBJ1-5; a possible D gene is TRBD1 (6 bases). The CDR3 runs 16 residues. From germline, CDR1 is SGHKS and CDR2 YYEKEE (reference sequence). Trimming removed 4 bases at V and 6 bases at J, with 20 bases between. CDR3 protein: CASSAYRETGSQPQHF. The CDR3 DNA reads as TGTGCCAGCAGCGCGTACCGGGAAACAGGGAGTCAGCCCCAGCATTTT.

The chain combines TRBV27 with TRBJ2-7; TRBD2 aligns across 16 bases. In germline, CDR1 is MNHEY, CDR2 SMNVEV (reference sequence). V was pared by 4 bases and J by 6 bases, with 3 bases of the junction left unmatched. CDR3 length: 15 residues. The CDR3 protein is CASSSGLAGGREQYF. CDR3 sequence (DNA): TGTGCCAGCAGTTCGGGACTAGCGGGGGGGCGCGAGCAGTACTTC.

For this clone: The likely explanation is a read error, given a far larger clone one base away. The V gene is TRBV5-1, the J gene TRBJ1-4, with D unclear. V gave up 4 bases and J gave up 0 bases, with 10 bases separating them. CDR3 length: 15 residues. Germline CDR1 and CDR2: SGHRS and YFSETQ. The CDR3 loop is CASSQDGATNEKLFF. The CDR3 bases are TGCGCCAGCAGCCAAGACGGAGCAACTAATGAAAAACTGTTTTTT.

Only one count was recorded for this clone. In the same sample, other DNA sequences code for this CDR3. The chain uses TRBV9 and TRBJ2-5; TRBD2 agrees at 8 bases. The CDR3 loop spans 15 amino acids. V lost 1 base and J lost 5; bases outside the gene matches: 7. Per germline, CDR1 SGDLS and CDR2 YYNGEE. DNA for the CDR3: TGTGCCAGCAGCGTAACTAGCGGTGGAGGGGAGACCCAGTACTTC. It yields the protein CASSVTSGGGETQYF.

This clone was recorded only once. V is TRBV13 and J is TRBJ1-1; 10 positions agree with TRBD1. Germline lookup yields CDR1 PRHDT and CDR2 FYEKMQ (reference sequence). This CDR3 has 16 amino acids. Trimming removed 3 bases from V and 0 bases from J; junction bases left unmatched: 4. Written as DNA, the CDR3 is TGTGCCAGCAGCTTGACAGGGGGCGGGATGAACACTGAAGCTTTCTTT. As protein: CASSLTGGGMNTEAFF.

The chain links TRBV10-3 to TRBJ2-7, with TRBD2 as a possible D gene (6 bases). Trimming stripped 2 bases from V and 0 bases from J, with 8 bases between. CDR3 size: 14 residues. CDR1 and CDR2 from the germline V gene are ENHRY and SYGVKD. CDR3 sequence reads: CAISEGGSSYEQYF. In nucleotides, the CDR3 is TGTGCCATCAGTGAGGGGGGGAGCTCCTACGAGCAGTACTTC.

To note about this clone: A read error may account for a junction end that differs from germline. This chain connects TRBV4-2 to TRBJ1-5; no definite D call. The germline V gene encodes CDR1 LGHNA and CDR2 YNFKEQ. CDR3 length: 15 amino acids. The CDR3 reads CASSQETGSNQPQNF. The CDR3 DNA follows: TGTGCCAGCAGCCAAGAGACGGGGAGCAATCAGCCCCAGAATTTT.

The gene calls are TRBV19 and TRBJ2-1, with 9 bases identical to TRBD2. CDR1 is LNHDA, CDR2 SQIVND, per germline (reference sequence). CDR3 length: 15 residues. V lost 1 base and J lost 6; bases outside the gene matches: 4. The CDR3 sequence: CASSIGAGGLNEQFF. The DNA for the CDR3 is TGTGCCAGTAGTATAGGGGCGGGGGGGCTCAATGAGCAGTTCTTC. The variable domain in full, completed from reference TRBV19 and TRBJ2-1, reads DGGITQSPKYLFRKEGQNVTLSCEQNLNHDAMYWYRQDPGQGLRLIYYSQIVNDFQKGDIAEGYSVSREKKESFPLTVTSAQKNPTAFYLCASSIGAGGLNEQFFGPGTRLTVL.

This chain joins TRBV19 and TRBJ1-4; tentatively, D is TRBD1 (5 bases). CDR3 length: 15 amino acids. Germline V lookup: CDR1 LNHDA, CDR2 SQIVND (reference sequence). Trimming shortened V by 7 bases and J by 4 bases, and 16 bases separated the two germline ends. In DNA, the CDR3 is TGTGCCAGTACCCCCACAAGGGGAGGTAATGAAAAACTGTTTTTT. Translated, it gives CASTPTRGGNEKLFF.